Given below is one TCR beta chain in context. The antigen remains undetermined. Expansion with viral peptide pools was applied to antigen-specific CD4+ T cells by the ViraFEST assay prior to sequencing. Once cultured for approximately ten days, the cells underwent separation to obtain CD4+ T cells. Participants received two doses of either the BNT162b2 or mRNA-1273 vaccine. Half-medium changes using IL-2 medium occurred on days 3 and 7. The entry originates in a study of vaccination effects on CD4 cells after COVID-19. CDR1 and CDR2 (germline): LNHDA, SQIVND (reference sequence). J lost 8 bases, V lost 3 bases, and 13 bases had no gene match. This CDR3 comprises 17 residues. TCRdb's copy holds only in-frame clones and misses some; the assay was immunoSEQ multiplex PCR. The table lists some 29,000 clones, about 74% of them singletons.

This sample comprised CD4+ T cells from PBMCs cultured with HCoV-OC43 spike peptides, obtained after COVID-19 vaccination. Documented subset: HCoV-OC43 spike overlapping peptide pool stimulation. This receptor was taken from a human donor who received a COVID-19 vaccine. The J gene is TRBJ2-3, the V gene TRBV19; 11 bases line up with TRBD2. CDR3 coding DNA: TGTGCCAGTAGTATCACTAGCGGGAGTCTTTTCGGTGGTACGCAGTATTTT. Translated, it gives CASSITSGSLFGGTQYF.